A selection of T cell receptor beta chains follows, all from one sample in a study of blood T cells in healthy people across ages. TCRdb used MiXCR to reprocess the 5' RACE reads, holding one entry per CDR3 protein. The profile shows fewer than 900,000 distinct CDR3 sequences, 30% to 45% of them singletons. Sequences were obtained from blood. Receptors originate from a man between 18 and 29 years old in good health. Both conserved end residues are part of each CDR3. The D gene is left open where the match is weak.

J: TRBJ1-1; V: TRBV4-1; D: NA; CDR3: CASSQERWNTEAFF
J: TRBJ1-6; V: TRBV3-1; D: NA; CDR3: CASSQDSAFGNSPLHF
J: TRBJ1-2; V: TRBV4-1; D: TRBD1; CDR3: CASSQDPGQGARNGYTF
J: TRBJ2-7; V: TRBV4-1; D: NA; CDR3: CASSQELTHYEQYF
J: TRBJ2-7; V: TRBV7-2; D: NA; CDR3: CASSTPGNYEQYF
J: TRBJ1-1; V: TRBV7-9; D: NA; CDR3: CASSRRAGDTEAFF
J: TRBJ2-2; V: TRBV20-1; D: TRBD2; CDR3: CSASHSGTANTGELFF
J: TRBJ1-6; V: TRBV4-2; D: NA; CDR3: CASSQDGWKPYNSPLHF
J: TRBJ2-5; V: TRBV6-2/TRBV6-3; D: NA; CDR3: CASSRAGGKETQYF
J: TRBJ1-6; V: TRBV20-1; D: NA; CDR3: CSAQQSSYNSPLHF
J: TRBJ1-1; V: TRBV5-1; D: NA; CDR3: CASSLEGQGVEAFF
J: TRBJ1-1; V: TRBV29-1; D: NA; CDR3: CSGRLRSGAFF
J: TRBJ2-7; V: TRBV7-9; D: NA; CDR3: CAGSQWRDEQYF
J: TRBJ2-1; V: TRBV4-1; D: TRBD2; CDR3: CASSQDGTSNEQFF
J: TRBJ2-3; V: TRBV2; D: NA; CDR3: CASSPGLHPDTQYF
J: TRBJ2-1; V: TRBV4-1; D: NA; CDR3: CASSRPGTLGSNEQFF
J: TRBJ1-1; V: TRBV9; D: TRBD1; CDR3: CASSFGQGAGEAFF
J: TRBJ1-1; V: TRBV6-6; D: TRBD1; CDR3: CASSFDRGAAEAFF
J: TRBJ1-2; V: TRBV10-3; D: TRBD1; CDR3: CAISEVGQLNYGYTF
J: TRBJ2-1; V: TRBV21-1; D: NA; CDR3: CASVFVFSTENPGSTNEQFF
J: TRBJ1-5; V: TRBV2; D: NA; CDR3: CASNSGGNQPQHF
J: TRBJ1-5; V: TRBV5-5; D: NA; CDR3: CASSLGQGSQPQHF
J: TRBJ1-1; V: TRBV20-1; D: TRBD1; CDR3: CSARGTGIFPEAFF
J: NA; V: TRBV4-3; D: TRBD2; CDR3: CASSQELYGTTFNEQYF
J: NA; V: TRBV5-1; D: TRBD2; CDR3: CTSSSQSSGAETQYF
J: TRBJ2-5; V: TRBV7-9; D: TRBD1; CDR3: CASSFAGQGASQETQYF
J: TRBJ2-5; V: TRBV5-5; D: NA; CDR3: CASSRIEQGWNEQYF
J: TRBJ1-6; V: TRBV14; D: NA; CDR3: CASSQAPEWGGTGYNSPLHF
J: TRBJ1-4; V: TRBV20-1; D: NA; CDR3: CSARPATNEKLFF
J: TRBJ2-1; V: TRBV7-9; D: TRBD1; CDR3: CASSPTSAGTGDGEQFF
J: TRBJ1-2; V: TRBV20-1; D: TRBD1; CDR3: CSALATGVDYGYTF
J: TRBJ1-1; V: TRBV12-3/TRBV12-4; D: NA; CDR3: CASTPEVENTEAFF
J: TRBJ2-4; V: TRBV5-5; D: NA; CDR3: CASSLARQILAKNIQYF
J: TRBJ2-1; V: TRBV7-3; D: NA; CDR3: CASSLIKEKPYNEQFF
J: TRBJ2-5; V: TRBV9; D: NA; CDR3: CASSEGNFQETQYF
J: TRBJ2-5; V: TRBV12-3/TRBV12-4; D: TRBD2; CDR3: CASSTSGGPSTQYF
J: TRBJ1-2; V: TRBV9; D: NA; CDR3: CASSAGGTPGGYTF
J: TRBJ2-3; V: TRBV9; D: NA; CDR3: CASSVVAVTDTQYF
J: TRBJ2-3; V: TRBV2; D: NA; CDR3: CASSEVVSTDTQYF
J: TRBJ2-6; V: TRBV29-1; D: NA; CDR3: CSVGTSMNNVLTF
J: TRBJ1-1; V: TRBV2; D: NA; CDR3: CASSPRQYTEAFF
J: TRBJ2-3; V: TRBV4-3; D: NA; CDR3: CASSQDRSPTDTQYF
J: TRBJ1-2; V: TRBV4-1; D: TRBD1; CDR3: CASSQEPGQGFLRGYTF
J: TRBJ2-1; V: TRBV20-1; D: NA; CDR3: CSAGVSGSYNEQFF
J: NA; V: TRBV5-1; D: TRBD2; CDR3: CASSLTSGGSHEQFF
J: TRBJ2-5; V: TRBV20-1; D: TRBD1; CDR3: CSARDPLRTGRLNEQYF
J: TRBJ2-3; V: TRBV6-2/TRBV6-3; D: NA; CDR3: CASSYSIADTQYF
J: TRBJ1-4; V: TRBV20-1; D: NA; CDR3: CSARWQGEKLFF
J: TRBJ2-5; V: TRBV6-6; D: TRBD2; CDR3: CASSLPPVAGGETQYF
J: TRBJ2-4; V: TRBV20-1; D: NA; CDR3: CSARDGVGDWAKNIQYF
J: TRBJ1-1; V: TRBV5-1; D: NA; CDR3: CASSLAGSPGTEAFF
J: TRBJ1-1; V: TRBV12-3/TRBV12-4; D: NA; CDR3: CASSRSGTLNTEAFF
J: TRBJ1-5; V: TRBV15; D: NA; CDR3: CATSRAGAGNQPQHF
J: TRBJ2-7; V: TRBV5-1; D: NA; CDR3: CASSLRGSGTSYEQYF
J: TRBJ2-5; V: TRBV6-2/TRBV6-3; D: TRBD2; CDR3: CASSYTSGGPQETQYF
J: TRBJ1-2; V: TRBV6-5; D: TRBD1; CDR3: CASGLRQGTDGYTF
J: TRBJ2-7; V: TRBV21-1; D: NA; CDR3: CASSKYRRGGIYEQYF
J: TRBJ2-3; V: TRBV20-1; D: NA; CDR3: CSARFASLGTDTQYF
J: TRBJ1-5; V: TRBV4-3; D: TRBD1; CDR3: CASSPGVSFDRGGQPQHF